This entry is about one TCR beta chain. The data were taken from a study of blood T cell repertoires in COVID-19. The overall study: Both acute and convalescent COVID-19 samples were obtained from the United States, Italy and Spain. In each case, the material was cDNA or gDNA derived from T cells, B-cell-depleted T cells, or PBMCs.

Data came from immunoSEQ multiplex PCR; TCRdb stores just in-frame clones and leaves some out. The sample holds about 130,000 clones, 80% to 90% seen once. The ends were cut back, 0 bases at V and 5 bases at J, with 12 bases in the middle. Germline V CDR1 and CDR2: SGDLS, YYNGEE. CDR3 length: 15 residues. The TCR sequence derives from a woman aged 55-70 years with acute or convalescent COVID-19. Sequencing was done on a sample of peripheral blood. V usage is TRBV9 and J usage is TRBJ2-1, with no clear D. The CDR3 region has the DNA TGTGCCAGCAGCGTAGGACTTCTAACTCACAATGAGCAGTTCTTC. Amino acids: CASSVGLLTHNEQFF.